One sample yielded the 32 T cell receptor beta chains listed below, sequenced in a study of siplizumab effects on memory and regulatory T cells. Sequencing used immunoSEQ multiplex PCR; TCRdb keeps in-frame clones, though not all of them. Counted here are some 100,000 clones, about 91% occurring once; the ten biggest clones make up roughly 2.5%. Material for sequencing was CD4+ T cells sorted from blood. These receptors originate from a human donor in good health. Some clones in this sample may be carry-over from other donors' samples.

The CDR3 here is CASSVEGQKGKAFF. CDR3 in DNA: TGTGCCAGCAGCGTAGAGGGGCAGAAAGGAAAAGCTTTCTTT. V is TRBV9 and J is TRBJ1-1; possibly TRBD1 for D (5 bases). Germline values: CDR1 SGDLS, CDR2 YYNGEE. The CDR3 extends over 14 amino acids. Trimming took off 0 bases at V and 9 bases at J, with 15 bases between the two ends.

The chain employs TRBV16 and TRBJ2-3; TRBD2 might be the D (6 bases). Germline V gives CDR1 KGHSY, CDR2 FQNENV. CDR3 size: 14 residues. The V and J ends lost 2 bases and 2 bases respectively, with 8 bases between them. The CDR3 nucleotides read TGTGCCAGCAGCCAAAGCGGGTTCACAGATACGCAGTATTTT. It specifies CASSQSGFTDTQYF.

The chain is built from TRBV5-6 and TRBJ2-5; 8 nucleotides align to TRBD1. J lost 5 bases, V lost 3 bases, and 12 bases had no gene match. Germline CDR1 and CDR2: SGHDT and YYEEEE. The CDR3 is 16 amino acids. CDR3 protein: CASSSKRGQGGETQYF. For the CDR3, the DNA is TGTGCCAGCAGCTCCAAACGAGGACAGGGTGGGGAGACCCAGTACTTC.

The gene calls are TRBV5-1 and TRBJ1-1; D might be TRBD1 (6 bases). CDR1 SGHRS and CDR2 YFSETQ come from the germline V gene. The CDR3 totals 14 residues. V was cut by 6 bases and J by 8 bases, with 20 bases left in between. The CDR3 nucleotides read TGCGCCAGCACCCCCGGGGGGGCCCAGGAAGAAGCTTTCTTT. It encodes CASTPGGAQEEAFF.

The chain combines TRBV2 with TRBJ2-3; D unresolved. Germline CDR1 reads SNHLY; CDR2 reads FYNNEI. This CDR3 has 15 residues. Trimming cost V 4 bases and J 0 bases, with 11 bases left between them. The CDR3 sequence is CASSVRSLSTDTQYF. Here the CDR3 DNA reads TGTGCCAGCAGTGTTCGCTCCCTAAGCACAGATACGCAGTATTTT.

The chain couples TRBV5-1 to TRBJ1-3; D might be TRBD1 (6 bases). The germline V gene has CDR1 SGHRS and CDR2 YFSETQ. V lost 1 base to trimming and J lost 2 bases, with 13 bases between them. CDR3 length: 16 amino acids. In DNA form, the CDR3 reads TGCGCCAGCAGCTTGAGACAGGCGGGAACTGGAAACACCATATATTTT. This translates into CASSLRQAGTGNTIYF. Combining the CDR3 with reference TRBV5-1 and TRBJ1-3 gives the whole variable domain KAGVTQTPRYLIKTRGQQVTLSCSPISGHRSVSWYQQTPGQGLQFLFEYFSETQRNKGNFPGRFSGRQFSNSRSEMNVSTLELGDSALYLCASSLRQAGTGNTIYFGEGSWLTVV.

The rearrangement uses TRBV27 and TRBJ2-7; the D is unclear. Germline V gives CDR1 MNHEY, CDR2 SMNVEV (reference sequence). V lost 5 bases to trimming and J lost 8 bases, with 22 bases between them. This CDR3 comprises 15 residues. In nucleotides, the CDR3 is TGTGCCAGCAGTCCCTATATGCAGACACTCAGCAAGCAGTACTTC. This encodes CASSPYMQTLSKQYF.

This sequence joins TRBV29-1 and TRBJ2-7; a weak D match, TRBD1 (5 bases). V shed 3 bases and J shed 3 bases, with 9 bases lying between them. This CDR3 region has 12 residues. Germline values: CDR1 SQVTM, CDR2 ANQGSEA. The CDR3 DNA is TGCAGCGTTGATCAGGGTGGCTACGAGCAGTACTTC. It yields the protein CSVDQGGYEQYF.

V gene TRBV4-1 combines with J gene TRBJ2-3; 10 bases fit TRBD2. Looked up from germline, CDR1 is MGHRA and CDR2 is YSYEKL. The CDR3 runs 14 residues. With 4 bases clipped from V and 4 bases from J, the junction kept 2 bases outside the gene matches. CDR3 DNA: TGCGCCAGCAGCCCTCTAGCGGGAGCAGATACGCAGTATTTT. Translating it yields CASSPLAGADTQYF.

This clone was observed once. The V and J genes are TRBV2 and TRBJ2-7, with 8 positions matching TRBD1. Germline-derived CDR1 and CDR2 are SNHLY and FYNNEI. The length of the CDR3 is 15 residues. With 4 bases clipped from V and 2 bases from J, the junction kept 7 bases outside the gene matches. CDR3 sequence: CASSAAAGGPYEQYF. DNA of the CDR3: TGTGCCAGCAGTGCGGCGGCAGGGGGCCCCTACGAGCAGTACTTC.

V gene TRBV5-4 combines with J gene TRBJ2-1; no clear D. CDR3 length equals 13 residues. CDR1 and CDR2 (germline): SGHNT, YYREEE (reference sequence). Between the trimmed V and J ends, which lost 5 bases and 6 bases, there was a span of 12 bases. The DNA of the CDR3 is TGTGCCAGCAGGCCTCAGGACGGCAATGAGCAGTTCTTC. Protein product: CASRPQDGNEQFF. Complete variable domain (other parts from reference TRBV5-4 and TRBJ2-1): ETGVTQSPTHLIKTRGQQVTLRCSSQSGHNTVSWYQQALGQGPQFIFQYYREEENGRGNFPPRFSGLQFPNYSSELNVNALELDDSALYLCASRPQDGNEQFFGPGTRLTVL.

The V gene is TRBV5-1, the J gene TRBJ2-3; D gene uncertain. CDR3 length: 15 residues. Germline lookup yields CDR1 SGHRS and CDR2 YFSETQ. V dropped 0 bases and J dropped 1 base, with 9 bases sitting between them. CDR3 in DNA: TGCGCCAGCAGCTTGGCCTTGCCCGGCACAGATACGCAGTATTTT. Protein: CASSLALPGTDTQYF. Drawing the rest from reference TRBV5-1 and TRBJ2-3, the complete variable domain is KAGVTQTPRYLIKTRGQQVTLSCSPISGHRSVSWYQQTPGQGLQFLFEYFSETQRNKGNFPGRFSGRQFSNSRSEMNVSTLELGDSALYLCASSLALPGTDTQYFGPGTRLTVL.

The chain links TRBV5-5 to TRBJ1-1, with D possibly TRBD1 on 5 matching bases. The CDR3 length is 14 residues. V lost 0 bases to trimming and J lost 8 bases, with 14 bases between them. The germline V gene encodes CDR1 SGHKS and CDR2 YYEKEE (reference sequence). The CDR3 nucleotides read TGTGCCAGCAGCTTGGTCCACTCTGGGGGGGAAGCTTTCTTT. It translates to CASSLVHSGGEAFF.

V and J are TRBV9 and TRBJ2-7; weak D call: TRBD1 (6 bases). This CDR3 is built from 13 residues. Germline CDR1 SGDLS, CDR2 YYNGEE. V lost 0 bases and J 6 bases, leaving 10 bases between the germline ends. The DNA for the CDR3 is TGTGCCAGCAGCGTAGCCACAGGGTCCGAGCAGTACTTC. Translation: CASSVATGSEQYF.

The gene calls are TRBV11-2 and TRBJ2-2; D is undetermined. This CDR3 has 16 amino acids. The germline V gene has CDR1 SGHAT and CDR2 FQNNGV. The V and J ends lost 2 bases and 0 bases respectively, with 10 bases between them. CDR3 sequence: CASSLRQTSNTGELFF. The CDR3 nucleotides read TGTGCCAGCAGCTTACGGCAAACGTCGAACACCGGGGAGCTGTTTTTT.

This chain's CDR3 is CASTATGNTEAFF. The CDR3 nucleotides read TGTGCCAGCACAGCGACAGGGAACACTGAAGCTTTCTTT. The genes are TRBV6-6 and TRBJ1-1, with D possibly matching TRBD1 (6 bases). Germline CDR1 MNHNY, CDR2 SVGAGI (reference sequence). The CDR3 sequence is 13 residues long. Trimming took off 7 bases at V and 1 base at J, with 10 bases between the two ends.

The gene calls are TRBV27 and TRBJ2-1, with D possibly matching TRBD2 (6 bases). V dropped 6 bases and J dropped 5 bases, with 11 bases sitting between them. Germline-derived CDR1 and CDR2 are MNHEY and SMNVEV (reference sequence). The length of the CDR3 is 13 residues. The CDR3, as DNA: TGTGCCAGCAGCGGGAGTGCCCACAATGAGCAGTTCTTC. This sequence encodes CASSGSAHNEQFF.

The genes are TRBV4-2 and TRBJ2-1; 12 bases map to TRBD2. The germline gives CDR1 LGHNA, CDR2 YNFKEQ. The CDR3 is made up of 15 amino acids. V was pared by 0 bases and J by 15 bases, with 9 bases of the junction left unmatched. Written as DNA, the CDR3 is TGTGCCAGCAGCCAAGAAAAACTAGCGGGGGGTGGGCGGTTCTTC. The encoded protein is CASSQEKLAGGGRFF.

The chain recombines TRBV27 with TRBJ2-2; TRBD1 might be the D (6 bases). The CDR3 is 18 amino acids. Trimming left V 0 bases short and J 3 bases short, with 17 bases between. CDR1 is MNHEY and CDR2 is SMNVEV in the germline V gene (reference sequence). CDR3 DNA sequence: TGTGCCAGCAGTTTATCGGGTCGACGGGACACATACACCGGGGAGCTGTTTTTT. Translating gives CASSLSGRRDTYTGELFF.

The rearrangement links TRBV7-3 to TRBJ2-1; D might be TRBD2 (6 bases). V shed 3 bases and J shed 1 base, with 10 bases lying between them. Looked up from germline, CDR1 is SGHTA and CDR2 is FQGTGA. The CDR3 loop spans 15 amino acids. The CDR3 is CASSFSGGSYNEQFF. In DNA form, the CDR3 reads TGTGCCAGCAGCTTCTCCGGGGGATCCTACAATGAGCAGTTCTTC.

The DNA of the CDR3 is TGTGCCAGCGATAGTGCCCTCACCAATAATTCACCCCTCCACTTT. Its translation: CASDSALTNNSPLHF. The chain couples TRBV6-6 to TRBJ1-6; D ambiguous. This CDR3 comprises 15 residues. Germline CDR1 is MNHNY and CDR2 is SVGAGI (reference sequence). The V end lost 8 bases, the J end lost 5 bases, and 16 bases lay between the germline ends.

The chain uses TRBV5-1 and TRBJ1-2; possible D gene TRBD1, 5 bases. Germline V gene sequence: CDR1 SGHRS, CDR2 YFSETQ. The CDR3 spans 14 residues. Trimming took off 0 bases at V and 5 bases at J, with 11 bases between the two ends. In DNA form, the CDR3 reads TGCGCCAGCAGCTTGGATGGGACTCCTTATGGCTACACCTTC. This gives the protein CASSLDGTPYGYTF.

The chain employs TRBV11-2 and TRBJ2-2, with TRBD2 matching 11 bases. The CDR3 consists of 15 residues. The V segment lost 2 bases and the J segment 6 bases; nucleotides outside the gene matches: 2. Germline lookup yields CDR1 SGHAT and CDR2 FQNNGV. In nucleotides, the CDR3 is TGTGCCAGCAGCTTATCACTAGCGGGAGCCGGGGAGCTGTTTTTT. This sequence encodes CASSLSLAGAGELFF.

V is TRBV5-1 and J is TRBJ1-2; D unclear. Germline V gene lookup returns CDR1 SGHRS and CDR2 YFSETQ. The CDR3 runs to 14 residues. With 5 bases removed from V and 4 bases from J, the gap between germline ends came to 15 bases. The CDR3 protein is CASRRVEELYGYTF. CDR3 coding DNA: TGCGCCAGCAGGAGGGTAGAAGAACTCTATGGCTACACCTTC.

This chain links TRBV6-6 with TRBJ2-7; D possibly corresponds to TRBD2 (6 bases). The CDR3 length is 12 residues. Germline CDR1 is MNHNY and CDR2 is SVGAGI (reference sequence). V lost 5 bases, J lost 3 bases, and 8 bases lay in between. CDR3 DNA: TGTGCCAGCAGTGAGGAGGGCTACGAGCAGTACTTC. It codes for CASSEEGYEQYF.

The rearrangement links TRBV9 to TRBJ1-3; D is possibly TRBD1 (5 bases). V dropped 7 bases and J dropped 4 bases, with 15 bases sitting between them. The CDR3 spans 14 residues. Germline V lookup: CDR1 SGDLS, CDR2 YYNGEE. The CDR3 is CASGGKSIGNTIYF. CDR3 DNA: TGTGCCAGCGGGGGGAAGAGTATCGGAAACACCATATATTTT.

This CDR3 is CASRTRYEQYF. For the CDR3, the DNA is TGTGCCAGCCGGACCCGGTACGAGCAGTACTTC. This chain joins TRBV27 and TRBJ2-7; D call uncertain. From germline, CDR1 is MNHEY and CDR2 SMNVEV (reference sequence). V was clipped by 8 bases and J by 4 bases, with 9 bases between them. This CDR3 is 11 amino acids long.

The chain recombines TRBV19 with TRBJ2-1, with TRBD2 matching over 9 bases. CDR3 length: 14 amino acids. The ends lost 4 bases at V and 10 bases at J; junction bases unmatched: 8. Germline V CDR1 and CDR2: LNHDA, SQIVND (reference sequence). DNA of the CDR3: TGTGCCAGTAGTAGTGGCGGGAGGGGCATGGAGCAGTTCTTC. Translated, it gives CASSSGGRGMEQFF.

This chain links TRBV7-8 with TRBJ2-7; D is perhaps TRBD1 (6 bases). CDR1 is SGHVS and CDR2 is FQNEAQ in the germline V gene. The CDR3 runs to 16 residues. Trimming removed 2 bases from V and 0 bases from J, with 14 bases in between. The CDR3 region is CASSLIRTAISYEQYF. The DNA for the CDR3 is TGTGCCAGCAGCTTAATCCGGACAGCGATCTCCTACGAGCAGTACTTC.

V usage is TRBV20-1 and J usage is TRBJ1-1, with a weak D call TRBD1 (6 bases). V gave up 2 bases and J gave up 14 bases, with 15 bases separating them. The CDR3 is made up of 11 amino acids. The germline V gene encodes CDR1 DFQATT and CDR2 SNEGSKA (reference sequence). The CDR3 sequence: CSARRAGGRFF. For the CDR3, the DNA is TGCAGTGCTAGACGAGCGGGGGGCAGATTCTTT.

This chain connects TRBV6-6 to TRBJ2-3; 8 bases match TRBD2. Trimming cost V 6 bases and J 0 bases; bases outside gene matches: 5. Germline CDR1 and CDR2: MNHNY and SVGAGI (reference sequence). The CDR3 totals 15 residues. CDR3 in amino acids: CASRDSGKSTDTQYF. The CDR3 DNA reads TGTGCCAGCAGGGATAGCGGGAAGAGCACAGATACGCAGTATTTT.

The CDR3 bases are TGCGCCAGCAGCCAAGAAGCGGGACACGTCGGAAACACCATATATTTT. This encodes CASSQEAGHVGNTIYF. The gene calls are TRBV4-1 and TRBJ1-3; weak D call: TRBD1 (6 bases). The germline V and J ends were trimmed by 0 bases and 4 bases, with 13 bases remaining between them. The germline V gene has CDR1 MGHRA and CDR2 YSYEKL. The CDR3 has 16 residues.